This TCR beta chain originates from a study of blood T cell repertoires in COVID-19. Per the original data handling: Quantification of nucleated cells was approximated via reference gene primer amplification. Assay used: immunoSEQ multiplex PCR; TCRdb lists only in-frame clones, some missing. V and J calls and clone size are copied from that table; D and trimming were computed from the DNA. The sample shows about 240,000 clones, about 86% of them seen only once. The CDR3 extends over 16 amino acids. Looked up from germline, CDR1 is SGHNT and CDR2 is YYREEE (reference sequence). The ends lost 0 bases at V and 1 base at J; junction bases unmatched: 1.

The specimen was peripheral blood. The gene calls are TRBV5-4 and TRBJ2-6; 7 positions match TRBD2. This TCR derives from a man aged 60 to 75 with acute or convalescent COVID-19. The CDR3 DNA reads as TGTGCCAGCAGCTTGGTGGGAGGGTCTGGGGCCAACGTCCTGACTTTC. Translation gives CASSLVGGSGANVLTF.